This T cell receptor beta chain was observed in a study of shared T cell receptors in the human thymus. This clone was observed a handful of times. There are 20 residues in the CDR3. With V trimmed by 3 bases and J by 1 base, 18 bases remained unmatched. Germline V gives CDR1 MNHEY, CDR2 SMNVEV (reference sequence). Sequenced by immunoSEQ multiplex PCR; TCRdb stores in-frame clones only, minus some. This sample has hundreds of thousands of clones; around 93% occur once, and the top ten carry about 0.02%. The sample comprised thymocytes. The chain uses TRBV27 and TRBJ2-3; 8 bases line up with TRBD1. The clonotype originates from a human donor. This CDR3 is CASSFLSRIPQGARTDTQYF. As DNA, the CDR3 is TGTGCCAGCAGTTTCCTTTCTCGTATTCCGCAGGGGGCGCGCACAGATACGCAGTATTTT.